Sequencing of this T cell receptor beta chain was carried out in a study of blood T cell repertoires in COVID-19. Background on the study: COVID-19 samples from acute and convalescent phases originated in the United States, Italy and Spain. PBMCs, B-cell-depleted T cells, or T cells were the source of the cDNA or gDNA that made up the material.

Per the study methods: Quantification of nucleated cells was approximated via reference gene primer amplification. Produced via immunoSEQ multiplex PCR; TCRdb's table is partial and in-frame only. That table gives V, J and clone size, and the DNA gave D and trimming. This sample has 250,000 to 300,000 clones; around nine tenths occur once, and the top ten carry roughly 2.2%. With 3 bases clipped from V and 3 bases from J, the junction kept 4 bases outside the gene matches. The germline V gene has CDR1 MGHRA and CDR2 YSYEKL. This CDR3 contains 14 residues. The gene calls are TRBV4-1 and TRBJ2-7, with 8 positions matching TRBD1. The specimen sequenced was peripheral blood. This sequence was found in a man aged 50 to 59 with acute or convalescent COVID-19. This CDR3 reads CASSHRQGLYEQYF. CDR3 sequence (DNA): TGCGCCAGCAGCCATCGACAGGGGCTCTACGAGCAGTACTTC.